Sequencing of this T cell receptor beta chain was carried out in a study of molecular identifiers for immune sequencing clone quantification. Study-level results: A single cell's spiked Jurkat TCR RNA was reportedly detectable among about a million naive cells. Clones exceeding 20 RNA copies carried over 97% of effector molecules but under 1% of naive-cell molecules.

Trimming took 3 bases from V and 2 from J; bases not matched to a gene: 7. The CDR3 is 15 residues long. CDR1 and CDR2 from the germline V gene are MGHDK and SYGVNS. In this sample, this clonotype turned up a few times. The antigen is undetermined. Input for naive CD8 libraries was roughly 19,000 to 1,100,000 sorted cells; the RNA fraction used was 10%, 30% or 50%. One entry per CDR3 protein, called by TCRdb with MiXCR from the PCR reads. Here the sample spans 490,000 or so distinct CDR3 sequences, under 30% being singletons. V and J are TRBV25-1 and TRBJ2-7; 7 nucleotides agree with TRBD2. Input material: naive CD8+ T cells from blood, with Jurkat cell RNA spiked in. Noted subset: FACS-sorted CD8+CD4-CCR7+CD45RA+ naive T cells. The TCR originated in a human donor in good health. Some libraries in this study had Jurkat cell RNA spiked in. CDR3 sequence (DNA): TGTGCCAGCAGTGACCCGGGAGGTTCCGCCTACGAGCAGTACTTC. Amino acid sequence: CASSDPGGSAYEQYF.